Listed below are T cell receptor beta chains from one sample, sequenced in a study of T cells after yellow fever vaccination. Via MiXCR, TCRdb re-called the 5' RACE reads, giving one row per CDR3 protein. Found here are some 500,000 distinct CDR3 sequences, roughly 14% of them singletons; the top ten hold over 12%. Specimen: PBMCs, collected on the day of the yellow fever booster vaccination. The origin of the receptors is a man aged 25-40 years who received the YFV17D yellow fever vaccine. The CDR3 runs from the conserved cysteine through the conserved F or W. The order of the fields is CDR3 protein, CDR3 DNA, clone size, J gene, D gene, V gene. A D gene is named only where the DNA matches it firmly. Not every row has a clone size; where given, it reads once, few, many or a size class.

CASSPLGGHNEQFF | TGTGCCAGCAGCCCCCTCGGGGGCCACAATGAGCAGTTCTTC | many | TRBJ2-1 | . | TRBV6-2/TRBV6-3
CASSLEQSYNEQFF | TGTGCCAGCAGCTTAGAACAGTCCTACAATGAGCAGTTCTTC | . | TRBJ2-1 | . | TRBV7-9
CAISVGAGDEQFF | TGTGCCATCAGTGTAGGGGCGGGGGATGAGCAGTTCTTC | few | TRBJ2-1 | TRBD2 | TRBV10-3
CASSSSPGGGGTQYF | TGTGCCAGCTCCTCTAGCCCAGGAGGTGGGGGGACCCAGTACTTC | few | TRBJ2-5 | . | TRBV7-2
CASSTWDSSSYNSPLHF | TGTGCCAGCAGTACTTGGGACTCCAGCTCCTATAATTCACCCCTCCACTTT | . | TRBJ1-6 | . | TRBV6-2/TRBV6-3
CSVVYYTGTAQETQYF | TGCAGCGTTGTTTATTATACCGGGACAGCTCAAGAGACCCAGTACTTC | few | TRBJ2-5 | TRBD1 | TRBV29-1
CASSLSTYSYNEQFF | TGTGCCAGCAGTTTATCTACCTACTCCTACAATGAGCAGTTCTTC | . | TRBJ2-1 | . | TRBV7-2
CASSPSPAGDEQYF | TGTGCCAGCAGCCCCAGTCCGGCGGGGGACGAGCAGTACTTC | . | TRBJ2-7 | TRBD2 | TRBV7-9
CSVGPRDVREHGYTF | TGCAGCGTTGGCCCACGGGACGTCAGGGAACATGGCTACACCTTC | . | TRBJ1-2 | . | TRBV29-1
CASSEIGGTVLPETQYF | TGTGCCAGCAGTGAAATAGGGGGGACAGTTCTTCCCGAGACCCAGTACTTC | few | TRBJ2-5 | . | TRBV25-1
CASTWRAGGIQYF | TGTGCCAGCACGTGGAGGGCTGGGGGCATTCAGTACTTC | . | TRBJ2-4 | . | TRBV7-2
CASSSLTFKEAFF | TGCGCCAGCAGCTCCCTGACGTTCAAAGAAGCTTTCTTT | . | TRBJ1-1 | . | TRBV5-1
CASSLGYLASGANVLTF | TGTGCCAGCAGTTTAGGTTACCTAGCTTCTGGGGCCAACGTCCTGACTTTC | many | TRBJ2-6 | . | TRBV27
CASSRGDSYEQYF | TGTGCCAGCTCACGAGGCGATAGTTACGAGCAGTACTTC | many | TRBJ2-7 | . | TRBV18
CASSEGGTEQYF | TGTGCCAGCAGTGAAGGGGGGACCGAGCAGTACTTC | . | TRBJ2-7 | . | TRBV2
CASSPLYSGRVPPEEQYF | TGTGCCAGCAGCCCTCTCTATAGCGGGCGGGTGCCCCCAGAAGAGCAGTACTTC | . | TRBJ2-7 | TRBD2 | TRBV11-2
CASSEELAASTDTQYF | TGTGCCAGCAGTGAGGAACTAGCGGCTAGCACAGATACGCAGTATTTT | few | TRBJ2-3 | TRBD2 | TRBV2
CASSSSGNTDTQYF | TGTGCCAGCAGCTCTAGCGGAAACACAGATACGCAGTATTTT | many | TRBJ2-3 | TRBD2 | TRBV6-2/TRBV6-3
CASSGLATDTQYF | TGTGCCAGCAGCGGACTAGCCACAGATACGCAGTATTTT | many | TRBJ2-3 | TRBD2 | TRBV5-6
CASSLERANTGELFF | TGCGCCAGCAGCTTGGAAAGGGCGAACACCGGGGAGCTGTTTTTT | few | TRBJ2-2 | . | TRBV5-1
CSVAQAQETQYF | TGCAGCGTTGCGCAGGCCCAAGAGACCCAGTACTTC | . | TRBJ2-5 | . | TRBV29-1
CASSLFGTGTYEQYF | TGCGCCAGCAGCCTCTTCGGGACAGGGACCTACGAGCAGTACTTC | . | TRBJ2-7 | TRBD1 | TRBV5-1
CASSPPNGIQYF | TGTGCCAGCTCACCACCGAATGGCATTCAGTACTTC | few | TRBJ2-4 | . | TRBV18
CASSQFKRESYEQYF | TGTGCCAGCAGCCAGTTCAAGCGGGAGAGCTACGAGCAGTACTTC | . | TRBJ2-7 | TRBD2 | TRBV14
CASSLQAGHYAYTF | TGTGCCAGCAGTTTACAGGCAGGCCACTATGCCTACACCTTC | few | TRBJ1-2 | . | TRBV12-3/TRBV12-4
CASSLVFGANEQYF | TGTGCCAGCAGCTTAGTGTTCGGGGCAAACGAGCAGTACTTC | few | TRBJ2-7 | . | TRBV7-2
CASSASGIYNEQFF | TGTGCCAGCAGTGCTAGCGGGATCTACAATGAGCAGTTCTTC | few | TRBJ2-1 | TRBD2 | TRBV27
CSARDARGDTQYF | TGCAGTGCTAGAGATGCCAGGGGAGATACGCAGTATTTT | few | TRBJ2-3 | . | TRBV20-1
CAWSVRGPYGYTF | TGTGCCTGGAGTGTACGGGGCCCCTATGGCTACACCTTC | few | TRBJ1-2 | . | TRBV30
CASSVGLAGPIYEQYF | TGTGCCAGCAGCGTAGGTCTAGCGGGTCCGATCTACGAGCAGTACTTC | . | TRBJ2-7 | TRBD2 | TRBV9
CASSSPTGLAGAREQYF | TGTGCCAGCAGCTCTCCAACCGGACTAGCGGGAGCGAGGGAGCAGTACTTC | few | TRBJ2-7 | TRBD2 | TRBV5-5
CASSLEAGYTF | TGTGCCAGCAGCTTAGAGGCTGGCTACACCTTC | few | TRBJ1-2 | . | TRBV11-2
CSARDLTDSKRTGELFF | TGCAGTGCTAGAGATCTAACGGACTCCAAGCGCACCGGGGAGCTGTTTTTT | few | TRBJ2-2 | . | TRBV20-1
CASSSIPASWEQYF | TGTGCCAGCAGCAGCATTCCAGCTTCTTGGGAGCAGTACTTC | . | TRBJ2-7 | . | TRBV7-8
CSGTSGHTDTQYF | TGCAGCGGGACCTCCGGACACACAGATACGCAGTATTTT | . | TRBJ2-3 | . | TRBV29-1
CAASTPGEQYF | TGTGCCGCATCAACCCCGGGGGAGCAGTACTTC | . | TRBJ2-7 | . | TRBV28
CASSWTGNEETQYF | TGTGCCAGCAGCTGGACTGGAAACGAAGAGACCCAGTACTTC | . | TRBJ2-5 | . | TRBV5-6
CASSSDTLSGYGYTF | TGTGCCAGCAGCTCCGATACCCTGTCCGGGTATGGCTACACCTTC | . | TRBJ1-2 | . | TRBV7-9
CASSPRETQYF | TGTGCCAGCAGCCCGAGGGAGACCCAGTACTTC | many | TRBJ2-5 | . | TRBV7-2
CASSLVAGAPKGEQFF | TGTGCCAGCAGTTTGGTAGCGGGGGCTCCCAAGGGGGAGCAGTTCTTC | . | TRBJ2-1 | TRBD2 | TRBV27
CSVDRGGYEQYF | TGCAGCGTTGACAGGGGGGGTTACGAGCAGTACTTC | few | TRBJ2-7 | . | TRBV29-1
CCARGLGLAGVHEQFF | TGCTGTGCTAGAGGCTTGGGACTAGCGGGAGTCCATGAGCAGTTCTTC | . | TRBJ2-1 | TRBD2 | TRBV20-1
CASSLAASGSETQYF | TGTGCCAGCAGCTTAGCGGCTAGCGGGTCGGAGACCCAGTACTTC | few | TRBJ2-5 | TRBD2 | TRBV11-2
CASSPLSTRDTQYF | TGTGCCAGCAGCCCCCTGTCTACTAGGGATACGCAGTATTTT | few | TRBJ2-3 | . | TRBV14
CASSLWGRNTIYF | TGTGCCAGCAGTTTATGGGGACGCAACACCATATATTTT | . | TRBJ1-3 | . | TRBV28
CSASAGGEQYF | TGCAGTGCATCAGCGGGAGGTGAGCAGTACTTC | many | TRBJ2-7 | TRBD2 | TRBV20-1
CSAGSAYEQYF | TGCAGTGCGGGTTCTGCCTACGAGCAGTACTTC | . | TRBJ2-7 | . | TRBV20-1
CSVEEGKGIEQYF | TGCAGCGTTGAGGAGGGAAAGGGGATTGAGCAGTACTTC | few | TRBJ2-7 | . | TRBV29-1
CASSLGLVSSYNEQFF | TGTGCCAGCAGTTTAGGACTGGTTAGCTCCTACAATGAGCAGTTCTTC | many | TRBJ2-1 | . | TRBV12-3/TRBV12-4
CSVLTGDGYTF | TGCAGCGTTTTAACCGGGGATGGCTACACCTTC | . | TRBJ1-2 | . | TRBV29-1
CASSIRTSGGETQYF | TGTGCCAGCAGTATCAGGACTAGCGGAGGGGAGACCCAGTACTTC | few | TRBJ2-5 | TRBD2 | TRBV12-3/TRBV12-4